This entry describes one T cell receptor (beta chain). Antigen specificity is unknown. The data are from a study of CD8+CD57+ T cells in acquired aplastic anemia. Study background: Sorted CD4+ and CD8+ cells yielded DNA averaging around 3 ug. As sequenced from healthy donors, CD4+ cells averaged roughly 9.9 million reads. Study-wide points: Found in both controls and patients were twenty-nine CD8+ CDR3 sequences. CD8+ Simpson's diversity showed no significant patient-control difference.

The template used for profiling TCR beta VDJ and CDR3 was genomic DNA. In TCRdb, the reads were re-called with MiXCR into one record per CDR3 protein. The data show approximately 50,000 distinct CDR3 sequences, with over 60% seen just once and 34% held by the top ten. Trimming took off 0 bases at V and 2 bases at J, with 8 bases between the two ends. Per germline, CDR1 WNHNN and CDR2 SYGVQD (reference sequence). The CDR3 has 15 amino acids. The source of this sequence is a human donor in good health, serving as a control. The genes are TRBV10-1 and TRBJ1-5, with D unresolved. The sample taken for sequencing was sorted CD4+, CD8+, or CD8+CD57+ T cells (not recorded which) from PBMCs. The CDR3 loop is CASSESEARNQPQHF. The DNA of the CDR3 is TGCGCCAGCAGTGAGTCCGAGGCTCGCAATCAGCCCCAGCATTTT.